One and the same sample provided the 18 T cell receptor beta chains below, sequenced in a study of CD8+ T cells in alopecia areata. Treatment described: oral pan-JAK inhibitor, 5-10 mg twice daily. The sequencing template was cDNA reverse transcribed from extracted RNA. Only in-frame clones appear in the TCRdb table, and some are missing; sequencing was by immunoSEQ multiplex PCR. The profile shows around 100,000 clones, approximately 90% of them singletons. Sequenced material: CD8+ T cells sorted from blood, taken between weeks 30 and 35, from a patient treated with tofacitinib. The origin of the receptors is a human donor with alopecia areata.

As to this clone: One end of the junction does not line up with germline, which may come from a read error. The chain carries TRBV5-4 and TRBJ1-1, with a possible D match to TRBD1 (5 bases). The CDR3 is 14 amino acids. The germline gives CDR1 SGHNT, CDR2 YYREEE (reference sequence). In DNA, the CDR3 is TGTGCCAGCACCTTGGGGCGGATGGACACTGAAGCTTTCTTT. Its translation: CASTLGRMDTEAFF.

The chain links TRBV29-1 to TRBJ2-2; TRBD1 matches at 10 bases. V dropped 6 bases and J dropped 6; count of bases not matched to a gene: 1. CDR3 length: 12 amino acids. CDR1 and CDR2 (germline): SQVTM, ANQGSEA. The CDR3 region is CSVGQGSGELFF. The CDR3 DNA sequence: TGCAGCGTGGGACAGGGGTCCGGGGAGCTGTTTTTT.

This rearrangement joins TRBV7-9 to TRBJ1-1; D not certain. CDR3 size: 12 residues. The V end lost 1 base, the J end lost 8 bases, and 8 bases lay between the germline ends. Germline V gives CDR1 SEHNR, CDR2 FQNEAQ (reference sequence). The CDR3 reads CASSLGGKEAFF. The CDR3 DNA follows: TGTGCCAGCAGCTTAGGCGGGAAAGAAGCTTTCTTT.

The chain is built from TRBV19 and TRBJ2-3; D gene ambiguous. There are 15 residues in the CDR3. V lost 4 bases to trimming and J lost 3 bases, with 14 bases between them. Germline V lookup: CDR1 LNHDA, CDR2 SQIVND (reference sequence). CDR3 DNA: TGTGCCAGTAGTAGAGAACCCCTAGGTACAGATACGCAGTATTTT. Translating it yields CASSREPLGTDTQYF.

V usage is TRBV19 and J usage is TRBJ1-1, with D maybe TRBD1 (5 bases). The V gene's germline CDR1 is LNHDA and CDR2 SQIVND (reference sequence). Trimming shortened V by 1 base and J by 1 base, and 10 bases separated the two germline ends. The CDR3 is 15 residues long. The DNA for the CDR3 is TGTGCCAGTAGTATAGCTCCGGGGACGAACACTGAAGCTTTCTTT. Its protein is CASSIAPGTNTEAFF.

As DNA, the CDR3 is TGTGCCAGCAGCCCGCGGGCAGGGATCTACGAGCAGTACTTC. It codes for CASSPRAGIYEQYF. This chain links TRBV7-8 with TRBJ2-7; D is perhaps TRBD1 or TRBD2 (5 bases each). Trimming cost V 5 bases and J 3 bases, with 14 bases left between them. Germline assignment: CDR1 SGHVS and CDR2 FQNEAQ. This CDR3 contains 14 residues.

The rearrangement uses TRBV7-2 and TRBJ2-1; 7 bases are shared with TRBD2. CDR3 length equals 16 residues. Trimming at V came to 8 bases and at J to 5 bases, leaving 15 bases not matched to a gene. Germline V gives CDR1 SGHTA, CDR2 FQGNSA. The CDR3: CASPVKRGVPHNEQFF. Written as DNA, the CDR3 is TGTGCCAGCCCGGTCAAACGGGGGGTTCCTCACAATGAGCAGTTCTTC.

The chain is built from TRBV9 and TRBJ1-1; D remains ambiguous. The CDR3 has 14 residues. The germline V gene encodes CDR1 SGDLS and CDR2 YYNGEE. V was clipped by 4 bases and J by 8 bases, with 18 bases between them. CDR3: CASSPRPGGSEAFF. The CDR3 DNA is TGTGCCAGCAGCCCCCGACCCGGCGGGAGCGAAGCTTTCTTT.

The chain links TRBV7-8 to TRBJ2-1; D unresolved. The CDR3 extends over 14 amino acids. CDR1 is SGHVS and CDR2 is FQNEAQ in the germline V gene. Trimming left V 0 bases short and J 0 bases short, with 3 bases between. The CDR3 reads CASSLATSYNEQFF. In DNA form, the CDR3 reads TGTGCCAGCAGCTTAGCCACCTCCTACAATGAGCAGTTCTTC.

The CDR3 spells CASSLGQGSNEQFF. The CDR3 DNA is TGCGCCAGCAGCCTAGGACAGGGCAGCAATGAGCAGTTCTTC. This chain joins TRBV4-1 and TRBJ2-1, with 8 positions matching TRBD1. This CDR3 has 14 amino acids. Germline V gene lookup returns CDR1 MGHRA and CDR2 YSYEKL. The V gene end was trimmed by 4 bases and the J gene end by 6 bases; junction bases not matched to a gene: 5.

The rearrangement joins TRBV18 to TRBJ2-7; D is undetermined. Germline V gives CDR1 KGHSH, CDR2 LQKENI. Trimming shortened V by 1 base and J by 4 bases, and 14 bases separated the two germline ends. This CDR3 contains 15 residues. CDR3 amino acids: CASSPRDIPRYEQYF. CDR3 DNA: TGTGCCAGCTCACCACGAGACATTCCCCGGTACGAGCAGTACTTC. The full variable domain, rest sourced from reference TRBV18 and TRBJ2-7, is NAGVMQNPRHLVRRRGQEARLRCSPMKGHSHVYWYRQLPEEGLKFMVYLQKENIIDESGMPKERFSAEFPKEGPSILRIQQVVRGDSAAYFCASSPRDIPRYEQYFGPGTRLTVT.

CDR3 DNA: TGTGCCAGCAGTCCAGGGGCCCACGAGCAGTACTTC. Its protein product is CASSPGAHEQYF. J is TRBJ2-7 and V is TRBV27; tentative D call: TRBD1 (6 bases). The CDR3 runs to 12 residues. Between the trimmed V and J ends, which lost 5 bases and 5 bases, there was a span of 10 bases. Germline-derived CDR1 and CDR2 are MNHEY and SMNVEV (reference sequence).

The J gene is TRBJ1-1, the V gene TRBV7-9; TRBD1 matches 7 bases. CDR1 SEHNR and CDR2 FQNEAQ come from the germline V gene (reference sequence). This CDR3 is built from 15 residues. V was pared by 1 base and J by 5 bases, with 7 bases of the junction left unmatched. The DNA for the CDR3 is TGTGCCAGCAGCTTAGGACAGGGTGAAGGGACTGAAGCTTTCTTT. Its protein product is CASSLGQGEGTEAFF.

The chain links TRBV7-9 to TRBJ2-1; TRBD1 agrees at 8 bases. Germline V gene lookup returns CDR1 SEHNR and CDR2 FQNEAQ (reference sequence). V was pared by 3 bases and J by 3 bases, with 7 bases of the junction left unmatched. The length of the CDR3 is 16 residues. This CDR3 reads CASSFTETGGYNEQFF. The CDR3 bases are TGTGCCAGCAGCTTTACCGAAACAGGGGGCTACAATGAGCAGTTCTTC.

This rearrangement joins TRBV5-6 to TRBJ1-1, with D tentatively TRBD1 (5 bases). This CDR3 region has 11 residues. V gave up 1 base and J gave up 7 bases, with 5 bases separating them. The germline gives CDR1 SGHDT, CDR2 YYEEEE. DNA of the CDR3: TGTGCCAGCAGCTTGACAGGTGAAGCTTTCTTT. This translates into CASSLTGEAFF.

The V and J genes are TRBV11-2 and TRBJ2-7; 10 bases align to TRBD2. Germline CDR1 is SGHAT and CDR2 is FQNNGV. This CDR3 spans 16 amino acids. Losses at the gene ends were 4 bases for V and 6 bases for J; bases not matched to a gene: 12. The CDR3 coding sequence is TGTGCCAGCAGCTCCCCCCCGGTAGCGGGGGGACGCGAGCAGTACTTC. Translated: CASSSPPVAGGREQYF.

This clone was counted a single time. The V and J genes are TRBV29-1 and TRBJ2-5; possible D gene TRBD2, 6 bases. The DNA end lines up better with TRBJ2-7; the J call may be wrong. Germline V lookup: CDR1 SQVTM, CDR2 ANQGSEA. CDR3 length: 13 amino acids. The CDR3 nucleotides are TGCAGCGCCATAGCGGATACCTCCTACGAGCAGTACTTC. Protein: CSAIADTSYEQYF.

J is TRBJ2-7 and V is TRBV29-1; D is perhaps TRBD1 (5 bases). The CDR3 is 14 amino acids. V gave up 1 base and J gave up 6 bases, with 16 bases separating them. Per germline, CDR1 SQVTM and CDR2 ANQGSEA. The CDR3 reads CSVEVIAFTGEQYF. The DNA of the CDR3 is TGCAGCGTTGAAGTTATAGCCTTTACAGGCGAGCAGTACTTC.